The clone carrying this TCR beta chain was seen a few times. What it binds is unknown. The data are from a study of beta chain features in type 1 diabetes. Study at large: In age, gender and cell yields, patients were similar to healthy donors.

TCRB transcripts that were expressed got sequenced, as all of the isolated RNA had been reverse transcribed. Here immunoSEQ multiplex PCR was the method, and the copy in TCRdb shows in-frame clones only, minus some. The repertoire consists of a few hundred thousand clones, with roughly 16% occurring once and the leading ten covering about 0.019%. Findings and caveats of the study: An over-representation of cells with high TCR expression could result from cDNA sequencing.

Sorted CD4+ subsets: naive, central memory, regulatory, stem cell-like memory (CD45RO/CCR7/CD25/CD127/CD95/CD27 panel). The TCR originated in a woman under 30 in good health. Sequenced: naive CD4+ T cells from blood.

CDR3 residues: CASSQWDRGTSYEQYF. The CDR3 DNA reads TGCGCCAGCAGCCAATGGGACCGGGGGACCTCCTACGAGCAGTACTTC. J is TRBJ2-7 and V is TRBV4-1; tentative D call: TRBD2 (6 bases). Trimming shortened V by 2 bases and J by 0 bases, and 14 bases separated the two germline ends. CDR1 MGHRA and CDR2 YSYEKL come from the germline V gene. The CDR3 spans 16 residues.